This T cell receptor (beta chain) was captured in a study of T cells after posttransplantation cyclophosphamide. Overall study results and limits: Later post-transplant blood repertoires were often dominated by donor CD8+ memory clones.

This clone was recorded a few times. Its target is not known. The CDR3 consists of 14 residues. CDR1 and CDR2 (germline): SQVTM, ANQGSEA. The V and J ends lost 6 bases and 0 bases respectively, with 11 bases between them. Clones were read by immunoSEQ multiplex PCR, and TCRdb kept only the in-frame ones, dropping some. The table lists fewer than 35,000 clones, with no singletons. This rearrangement joins TRBV29-1 to TRBJ1-4, with a possible D match to TRBD1 (5 bases). Source material: PBMCs. This TCR was sampled from a woman aged 55-69 years in good health, CMV-negative, and a related stem cell transplant donor. In DNA form, the CDR3 reads TGCAGCGTAGCCGACAGTGCAACTAATGAAAAACTGTTTTTT. This encodes CSVADSATNEKLFF.